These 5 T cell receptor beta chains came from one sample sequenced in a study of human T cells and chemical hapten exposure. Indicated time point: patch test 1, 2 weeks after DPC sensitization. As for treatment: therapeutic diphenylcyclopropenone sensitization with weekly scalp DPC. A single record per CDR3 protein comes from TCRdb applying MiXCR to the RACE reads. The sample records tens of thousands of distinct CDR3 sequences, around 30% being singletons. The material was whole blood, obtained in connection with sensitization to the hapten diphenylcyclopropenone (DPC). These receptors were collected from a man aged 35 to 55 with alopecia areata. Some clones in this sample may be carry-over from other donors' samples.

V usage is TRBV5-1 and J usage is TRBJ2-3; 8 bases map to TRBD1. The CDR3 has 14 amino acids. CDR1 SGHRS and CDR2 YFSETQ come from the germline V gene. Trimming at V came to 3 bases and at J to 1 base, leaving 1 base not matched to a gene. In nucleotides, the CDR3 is TGCGCCAGCAGCTCGGGACAGGGCACAGATACGCAGTATTTT. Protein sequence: CASSSGQGTDTQYF. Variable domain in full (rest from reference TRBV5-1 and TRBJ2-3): KAGVTQTPRYLIKTRGQQVTLSCSPISGHRSVSWYQQTPGQGLQFLFEYFSETQRNKGNFPGRFSGRQFSNSRSEMNVSTLELGDSALYLCASSSGQGTDTQYFGPGTRLTVL.

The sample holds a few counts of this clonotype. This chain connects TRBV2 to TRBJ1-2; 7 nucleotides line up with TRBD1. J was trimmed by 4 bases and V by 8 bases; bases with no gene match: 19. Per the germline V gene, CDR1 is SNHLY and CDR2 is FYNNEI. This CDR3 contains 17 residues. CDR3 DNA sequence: TGTGCCAGCTTAAATTCATTCCGGGACAGTGTCAGCTATGGCTACACCTTC. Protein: CASLNSFRDSVSYGYTF.

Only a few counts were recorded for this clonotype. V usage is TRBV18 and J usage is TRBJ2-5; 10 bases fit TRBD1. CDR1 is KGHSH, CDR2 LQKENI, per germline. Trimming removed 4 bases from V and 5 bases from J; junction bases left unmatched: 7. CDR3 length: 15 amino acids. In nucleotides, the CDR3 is TGTGCCAGCTCACTCGCCGGGACAGGGGTGGAGACCCAGTACTTC. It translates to CASSLAGTGVETQYF.

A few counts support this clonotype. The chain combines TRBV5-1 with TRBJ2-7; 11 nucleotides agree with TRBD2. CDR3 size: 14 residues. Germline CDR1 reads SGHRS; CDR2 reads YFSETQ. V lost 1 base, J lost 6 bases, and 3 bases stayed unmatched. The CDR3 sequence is CASSLTSGSREQYF. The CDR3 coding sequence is TGCGCCAGCAGCTTGACTAGCGGGAGTCGCGAGCAGTACTTC. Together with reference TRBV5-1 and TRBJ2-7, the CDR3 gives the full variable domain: KAGVTQTPRYLIKTRGQQVTLSCSPISGHRSVSWYQQTPGQGLQFLFEYFSETQRNKGNFPGRFSGRQFSNSRSEMNVSTLELGDSALYLCASSLTSGSREQYFGPGTRLTVT.

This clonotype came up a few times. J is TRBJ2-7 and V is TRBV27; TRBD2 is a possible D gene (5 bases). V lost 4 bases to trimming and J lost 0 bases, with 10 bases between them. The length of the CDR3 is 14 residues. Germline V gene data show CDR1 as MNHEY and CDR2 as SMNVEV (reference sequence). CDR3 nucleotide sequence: TGTGCCAGCAGTTCCGGACTCAGCTCCTACGAGCAGTACTTC. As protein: CASSSGLSSYEQYF.